This T cell receptor beta chain was observed in a study of cytomegalovirus exposure and HLA in healthy donors. The trim removed 3 bases at V and 9 bases at J, leaving 8 bases unmatched. The CDR3 has 14 amino acids. Germline CDR1 is SGDLS and CDR2 is YYNGEE. Of note for this clone: Its specificity is not known.

The study ran its PCR with 60 Vbeta and 13 Jbeta primers. The data were produced by immunoSEQ multiplex PCR, yet TCRdb's version contains in-frame clones alone and is incomplete. The data contain 150,000 to 200,000 clones, nearly 70% of them singletons. General study results and limits: A list of 164 TCR beta chains associated with cytomegalovirus was given.

Sequenced: PBMCs. The sequence was collected from a young man in good health and CMV-seropositive. This chain joins TRBV9 and TRBJ2-1; the match to TRBD2 covers 8 bases. The CDR3 coding sequence is TGTGCCAGCAGCGCCGACGAACGGGAGGGTGAGCAGTTCTTC. Translating it yields CASSADEREGEQFF.